The clone carrying this T cell receptor beta chain was seen only once. Its specificity is unknown. Germline loops: CDR1 LGHNA, CDR2 YNFKEQ. The CDR3 length is 14 residues. V was clipped by 0 bases and J by 5 bases; unmatched bases: 3. This specimen belongs to a study of cytomegalovirus exposure and HLA in healthy donors. Findings and caveats of the study: In a later analysis, TCR association rates varied by HLA locus: DRB1 most, HLA-C fewest. Clonal expansion was found to be greater in HLA-associated TCR beta chains than in equally common others in a later analysis. Analysis performed later found around 15,000 TCR beta sequences associated with HLA alleles at 0.05 false discovery rate. There were a few CMV-associated chains whose specificity for CMV antigens was confirmed in vitro.

PCR used 60 Vbeta primers and 13 Jbeta primers. Sequencing was performed with immunoSEQ multiplex PCR; in TCRdb, only in-frame clones are kept and a portion is missing. Here the sample spans about 200,000 clones, approximately 80% being singletons. The sequenced material came from PBMCs. The TCR comes from a man aged 25 to 45 in good health and CMV-seronegative. The chain employs TRBV4-2 and TRBJ1-1, with 7 bases that match TRBD1. The CDR3 spells CASSQDTRGTEAFF. The CDR3 DNA is TGTGCCAGCAGCCAAGATACCAGGGGGACTGAAGCTTTCTTT.